A selection of T cell receptor beta chains follows, all from one sample in a study of blood T cell repertoires in COVID-19. Libraries were prepared by immunoSEQ multiplex PCR; TCRdb keeps only in-frame clonotypes and omits some of them. The table shows tens of thousands of clones, with more than 80% occurring only once. Material for sequencing was peripheral blood. These receptors came from a man in his sixties with acute or convalescent COVID-19. Both conserved end residues are part of each CDR3. The D gene is left open where the match is weak. Rows give clone size only sometimes, using once, few, many, or a class for an expanded clone.

J,size,D,V,CDR3,DNA
TRBJ2-3,NA,TRBD2,TRBV11-3,CASSLGTTSESTDTQYF,TGTGCCAGCAGCTTAGGGACGACTAGCGAGAGCACAGATACGCAGTATTTT
TRBJ1-1,NA,TRBD1,TRBV3-1/TRBV3-2,CASSRLGQGVVGTEAFF,TGTGCCAGCAGCCGCCTCGGACAGGGGGTGGTTGGCACTGAAGCTTTCTTT
TRBJ1-5,NA,NA,TRBV6-5,CASSLQGGQPQHF,TGTGCCAGCAGTCTACAGGGAGGGCAGCCCCAGCATTTT
TRBJ1-3,NA,NA,TRBV30,CAWSWTTGNTIYF,TGTGCCTGGAGTTGGACAACTGGAAACACCATATATTTT
TRBJ2-7,NA,TRBD1,TRBV4-3,CASSQARDRGYEQYF,TGCGCCAGCAGCCAGGCCCGGGACAGGGGCTACGAGCAGTACTTC
TRBJ2-5,NA,NA,TRBV28,CASSLEETQYF,TGTGCCAGCAGTTTGGAGGAGACCCAGTACTTC
TRBJ2-5,NA,NA,TRBV12-3/TRBV12-4,CASSLRYQETQYF,TGTGCCAGCAGTTTGAGGTACCAAGAGACCCAGTACTTC
TRBJ2-7,NA,NA,TRBV7-2,CASRPSKVYEQYF,TGTGCCAGCAGACCCAGTAAAGTCTACGAGCAGTACTTC
TRBJ2-1,NA,TRBD2,TRBV6-5,CASSWTRRYNEQFF,TGTGCCAGCAGCTGGACTAGGAGATACAATGAGCAGTTCTTC
TRBJ2-7,NA,TRBD1,TRBV10-3,CAISESMGQGVMWQYF,TGTGCCATCAGTGAGTCGATGGGGCAGGGGGTTATGTGGCAGTACTTC
TRBJ2-2,once,TRBD2,TRBV27,CASRQYPLADTGELFF,TGTGCCAGCAGACAATACCCCCTAGCGGACACCGGGGAGCTGTTTTTT
TRBJ2-3,NA,NA,TRBV7-9,CASSLAGGPTDTQYF,TGTGCCAGCAGCTTAGCTGGGGGCCCCACAGATACGCAGTATTTT
TRBJ1-4,NA,TRBD1,TRBV19,CASSQLWDSRKSNEKLFF,TGTGCCAGTAGTCAACTTTGGGACAGCAGAAAATCTAATGAAAAACTGTTTTTT
TRBJ1-4,NA,NA,TRBV28,CASRPAGANEKLFF,TGTGCCAGCCGTCCTGCGGGAGCTAATGAAAAACTGTTTTTT
TRBJ2-7,NA,NA,TRBV27,CASSVPGHTYEQYF,TGTGCCAGCAGTGTCCCGGGTCACACCTACGAGCAGTACTTC
TRBJ1-3,few,NA,TRBV5-4,CASSFGPGNTIYF,TGTGCCAGCAGCTTTGGCCCGGGAAACACCATATATTTT
TRBJ2-7,NA,TRBD2,TRBV15,CATSRDLGGDEQYF,TGTGCCACCAGCAGAGATTTGGGGGGGGACGAGCAGTACTTC
TRBJ1-1,NA,TRBD1,TRBV15,CATSRPQGADTEAFF,TGTGCCACCAGCAGACCACAGGGGGCGGACACTGAAGCTTTCTTT
TRBJ2-7,NA,NA,TRBV19,CASSISGTDYSYEQYF,TGTGCCAGTAGTATCTCCGGGACGGACTACTCCTACGAGCAGTACTTC
TRBJ1-5,NA,NA,TRBV3-1/TRBV3-2,CASSRGNSNQPQHF,TGTGCCAGCAGCCGAGGTAATAGCAATCAGCCCCAGCATTTT
TRBJ1-2,NA,TRBD1,TRBV28,CASSSPGQVYGYTF,TGTGCCAGCAGTTCCCCGGGACAGGTCTATGGCTACACCTTC
TRBJ1-2,few,NA,TRBV24-1,CATSDLQGTGYTF,TGTGCCACCAGTGACCTTCAGGGGACTGGCTACACCTTC
TRBJ2-5,once,NA,TRBV10-2,CASSERADPRGTQYF,TGCGCCAGCAGTGAGCGAGCGGATCCTCGAGGGACCCAGTACTTC
TRBJ1-5,NA,NA,TRBV16,CASSQSGRAGRPQHF,TGTGCCAGCAGCCAATCTGGCAGGGCCGGACGGCCCCAGCATTTT
TRBJ1-6,NA,NA,TRBV7-9,CASSRGTNSPLHF,TGTGCCAGCAGCCGCGGGACGAATTCACCCCTCCACTTT
TRBJ1-6,NA,TRBD1,TRBV5-1,CASSSVQGAGSPLHF,TGCGCCAGCAGCTCCGTACAGGGGGCGGGTTCACCCCTCCACTTT
TRBJ2-3,NA,NA,TRBV5-5,CASSLGPTGTDTQYF,TGTGCCAGCAGCTTGGGGCCGACGGGGACAGATACGCAGTATTTT
TRBJ1-1,NA,NA,TRBV29-1,CSVESQALRGTEAFF,TGCAGCGTTGAATCCCAGGCTCTCCGGGGCACTGAAGCTTTCTTT
TRBJ1-2,NA,NA,TRBV3-1/TRBV3-2,CASSRRGTTGYTF,TGTGCCAGCAGCCGCCGCGGAACTACGGGCTACACCTTC